The clone carrying this TCR beta chain appeared many times. The data originate from a study of T-cell reconstitution after alpha-beta-depleted transplantation in children. Trimming cost V 6 bases and J 7 bases; bases outside gene matches: 6. The CDR3 is 14 amino acids. Unique molecular identifiers were incorporated when the TCRbeta library was constructed. MiXCR was run by TCRdb on the PCR reads, yielding one entry per CDR3 protein. The sample carries 200,000 to 250,000 distinct CDR3 sequences, under 13% recorded once. The sequence came from a child under two years old with acute myeloid leukemia, due to receive a stem cell transplant. The material was PBMCs, obtained before TCRalphabeta/CD19-depleted stem cell transplant. The V gene is TRBV12-3 or TRBV12-4, the J gene TRBJ2-1; TRBD1 agrees at 10 bases. The CDR3 spells CASRSGQGGNEQFF. CDR3 bases: TGTGCCAGCAGATCAGGACAGGGGGGGAATGAGCAGTTCTTC.